This is a list of T cell receptor beta chains from one sample in a study of a mutant IDH1 vaccine in newly diagnosed glioma. Produced via immunoSEQ multiplex PCR; TCRdb's table is partial and in-frame only. This table holds 110,000 or so clones, 90% found once. No cognate antigen is known for these TCRs. The specimen comprised PBMCs, sampled from a glioma patient whose treatment included an IDH1 peptide vaccine. The receptor source for this set is a woman aged 45-65 years with glioma. Both conserved end residues are part of each CDR3. The order of the fields is CDR3 length, clone size, D gene, J gene, V gene, CDR3 DNA, CDR3 protein. The D gene is left open where the match is weak. The listing skips clone size in some rows; elsewhere it reads once, few, many or a size class.

16 . TRBD1 TRBJ2-2 TRBV7-7 TGTGCTAGCAGCTTTTCAAGTACAGGGGGGACCGGGGAGCTGTTTTTT CASSFSSTGGTGELFF
14 . . TRBJ1-4 TRBV18 TGTGCCAGCTCACCCAGTGGGGCTAATGAAAAACTGTTTTTT CASSPSGANEKLFF
15 . . TRBJ2-1 TRBV7-9 TGTGCCAGCAGCTTAGTTCAGGGGAGGGGCAATGAGCAGTTCTTC CASSLVQGRGNEQFF
16 . TRBD1 TRBJ1-2 TRBV19 TGTGCCAGTAGTATAAGGGGACAGGCCACTAACTATGGCTACACCTTC CASSIRGQATNYGYTF
15 . . TRBJ2-2 TRBV12-1 TGTGCCAGCAGCCCCGGGACTAGCGGGGACGGGGAGCTGTTTTTT CASSPGTSGDGELFF
16 . TRBD1 TRBJ2-1 TRBV28 TGTGCCAGCAGCACAGGGGATCCTAGCTCCTACAATGAGCAGTTCTTC CASSTGDPSSYNEQFF
15 . . TRBJ2-7 TRBV5-4 TGTGCCAGCAGCCCAACCGGGACCGCCTCCTACGAGCAGTACTTC CASSPTGTASYEQYF
13 once . TRBJ1-1 TRBV6-1 TGTGCCAGCAGTGAAATACAGGCCCTAGATGCTTTCTTT CASSEIQALDAFF
14 . . TRBJ2-7 TRBV10-3 TGTGCCATCAGTGAGACCAGACAGCTCTACGAGCAGTACTTC CAISETRQLYEQYF
13 . TRBD1 TRBJ2-2 TRBV6-5 TGTGCCAGCAGTGACAGGGTGCCCGGGGAGCTGTTTTTT CASSDRVPGELFF
15 . . TRBJ1-1 TRBV6-5 TGTGCCAGCAAGGGGAGGGGGGGAGGAAAGACTGAAGCTTTCTTT CASKGRGGGKTEAFF
14 once TRBD1 TRBJ2-7 TRBV29-1 TGCAGCGTTGATGATGGACAGGGGCCCTACGAGCAGTACTTC CSVDDGQGPYEQYF
13 . . TRBJ2-1 TRBV10-2 TGCGCCAGCAGCCTAGACAGCTACAATGAGCAGTTCTTC CASSLDSYNEQFF
15 . TRBD1 TRBJ2-2 TRBV6-6 TGTGCCAGCACCCCGGGACAGGGGGCTTCCGGGGAGCTGTTTTTT CASTPGQGASGELFF
13 . . TRBJ1-3 TRBV7-9 TGTGCCACATCCCTCAGCTCTGGAAACACCATATATTTT CATSLSSGNTIYF
14 . TRBD2 TRBJ2-7 TRBV6-1 TGTGCCAGCAGTGAGACTAGCGGGAGAGACGAGCAGTACTTC CASSETSGRDEQYF
14 . . TRBJ2-1 TRBV18 TGTGCCAGCTCACCATGGGACTCGGGCAATGAGCAGTTCTTC CASSPWDSGNEQFF
14 once . TRBJ2-3 TRBV5-4 TGTGCCAGCAGCTTGGGAGCCGGGGAGAGTACGCAGTATTTT CASSLGAGESTQYF
16 . . TRBJ2-7 TRBV5-1 TGCGCCAGCAGCTTGTCCGGGACGGGGTTCTCCTACGAGCAGTACTTC CASSLSGTGFSYEQYF
15 . . TRBJ1-6 TRBV5-6 TGTGCCAGCAGCCTCGGACAGAGGGTGGGGTCACCCCTCCACTTT CASSLGQRVGSPLHF
17 . TRBD1 TRBJ1-1 TRBV5-8 TGTGCCAGCAGCTTGTACGCAGGGGGCTATATGGACACTGAAGCTTTCTTT CASSLYAGGYMDTEAFF
16 . . TRBJ2-6 TRBV11-2 TGTGCCAGCGCCCCGGTGGGTAGCGCTGGGGCCAACGTCCTGACTTTC CASAPVGSAGANVLTF
12 . . TRBJ2-3 TRBV2 TGTGCCTCCCCAGGCGGGCGGGATACGCAGTATTTT CASPGGRDTQYF
15 . . TRBJ2-7 TRBV28 TGTGCCAGCAGCAAGGAAAGGGGGATCTCCTACGAGCAGTACTTC CASSKERGISYEQYF
14 . . TRBJ2-1 TRBV5-8 TGTGCCAGCAGATATACGGGGGACTACAATGAGCAGTTCTTC CASRYTGDYNEQFF
14 . TRBD2 TRBJ2-7 TRBV7-7 TGTGCTAGCAGCTTTGATAGCGGGGTCTACGAGCAGTACTTC CASSFDSGVYEQYF
15 . . TRBJ2-7 TRBV5-1 TGCGCCAGCAACGACGGGAGTCGGCGTGGGTACGAGCAGTACTTC CASNDGSRRGYEQYF
13 . . TRBJ2-7 TRBV18 TGTGCCAGCTCACCAGGACAGTCCTACGAGCAGTACTTC CASSPGQSYEQYF
13 . . TRBJ1-1 TRBV5-4 TGTGCCAGCAGCTTATTCATGAACACTGAAGCTTTCTTT CASSLFMNTEAFF
15 . . TRBJ1-1 TRBV7-6 TGTGCCAGCAGCTTAGAGGCCAGGCAGAACACTGAAGCTTTCTTT CASSLEARQNTEAFF
14 . TRBD1 TRBJ1-1 TRBV11-1 TGTGCCAGCAGCCGACAGGGGGCGAACGCTGAAGCTTTCTTT CASSRQGANAEAFF
17 . . TRBJ1-2 TRBV28 TGTGCCAGCAATTGGGGAGTAGTTGAGGGCCCTCTAAAGGGCTACACCTTC CASNWGVVEGPLKGYTF
13 . . TRBJ1-5 TRBV19 TGTGCCAGTAGTATACAGGGAGACCAGCCCCAGCATTTT CASSIQGDQPQHF
15 . . TRBJ1-1 TRBV10-3 TGTGCCATCAGTGACCCCGGGGCCTCGAATACTGAAGCTTTCTTT CAISDPGASNTEAFF
15 . TRBD2 TRBJ2-1 TRBV5-1 TGCGCCAGCAGCTACAGGGGACTAGCGTACAATGAGCAGTTCTTC CASSYRGLAYNEQFF
15 . . TRBJ2-4 TRBV6-5 TGTGCCAGCAGTCCCGAGGGGGGGGCCAAAAACATTCAGTACTTC CASSPEGGAKNIQYF
18 once . TRBJ2-2 TRBV9 TGTGCCCGCAGCGTAGCTTGGGGGGGGACACTAGACACCGGGGAGCTGTTTTTT CARSVAWGGTLDTGELFF